The entry below gives a single TCR beta chain sequence along with its context. These data originate in a study of blood T cell repertoires in COVID-19. Study information: The origin of the acute and convalescent COVID-19 samples was the United States, Italy and Spain. PBMCs, B-cell-depleted T cells, or T cells were the source of the cDNA or gDNA that made up the material.

The CDR3 runs to 17 residues. The V and J ends lost 6 bases and 8 bases respectively, with 28 bases between them. Germline lookup yields CDR1 ENHRY and CDR2 SYGVKD. In the authors' workflow: Amplification of reference gene primers provided the estimated nucleated cell counts. Data came from immunoSEQ multiplex PCR; TCRdb stores just in-frame clones and leaves some out. That table gives V, J and clone size, and the DNA gave D and trimming. This sample has approximately 180,000 clones, with around 73% found just once. Sequenced sample: PBMCs or T cells enriched from blood (not recorded which). This chain uses TRBV10-3 with TRBJ1-2; weak D call: TRBD1 (5 bases). The sequence was obtained from a woman in her 50s who had recovered from COVID-19. The CDR3 here is CAISERPSGGPLGGYTF. CDR3 nucleotides: TGTGCCATCAGCGAACGACCCTCCGGGGGACCCCTCGGCGGCTACACCTTC.